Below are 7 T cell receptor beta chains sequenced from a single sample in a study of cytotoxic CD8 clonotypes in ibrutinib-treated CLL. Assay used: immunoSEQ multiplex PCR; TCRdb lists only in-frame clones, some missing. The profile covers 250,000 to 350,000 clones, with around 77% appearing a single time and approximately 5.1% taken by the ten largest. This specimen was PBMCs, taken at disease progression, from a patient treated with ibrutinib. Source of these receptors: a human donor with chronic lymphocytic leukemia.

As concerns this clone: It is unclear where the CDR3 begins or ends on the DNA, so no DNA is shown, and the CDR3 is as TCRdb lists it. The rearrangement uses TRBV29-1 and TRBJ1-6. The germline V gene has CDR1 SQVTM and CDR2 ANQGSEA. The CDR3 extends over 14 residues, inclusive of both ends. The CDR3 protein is CSVRFGGSGSPLHF.

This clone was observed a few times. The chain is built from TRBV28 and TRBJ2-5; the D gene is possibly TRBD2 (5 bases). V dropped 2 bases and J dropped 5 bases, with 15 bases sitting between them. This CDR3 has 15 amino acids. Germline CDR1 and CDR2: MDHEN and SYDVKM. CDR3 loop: CASSLRLRVQETQYF. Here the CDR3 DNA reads TGTGCCAGCAGTTTACGGTTGAGGGTGCAGGAGACCCAGTACTTC. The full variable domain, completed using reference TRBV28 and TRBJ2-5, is DVKVTQSSRYLVKRTGEKVFLECVQDMDHENMFWYRQDPGLGLRLIYFSYDVKMKEKGDIPEGYSVSREKKERFSLILESASTNQTSMYLCASSLRLRVQETQYFGPGTRLLVL.

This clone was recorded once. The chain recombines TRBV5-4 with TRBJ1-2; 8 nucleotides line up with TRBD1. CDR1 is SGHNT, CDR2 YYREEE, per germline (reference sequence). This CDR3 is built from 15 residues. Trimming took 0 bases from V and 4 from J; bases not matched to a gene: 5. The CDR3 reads CASSLDRGMTYGYTF. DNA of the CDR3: TGTGCCAGCAGCTTGGACAGGGGGATGACCTATGGCTACACCTTC.

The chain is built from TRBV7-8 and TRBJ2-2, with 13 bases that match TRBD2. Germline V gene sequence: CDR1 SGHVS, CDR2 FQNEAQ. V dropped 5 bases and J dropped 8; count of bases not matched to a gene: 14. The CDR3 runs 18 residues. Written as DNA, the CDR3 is TGTGCCAGCAGCCGGGGACTAGCGGGACCCCATAAAGGGGGGGAGCTGTTTTTT. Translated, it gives CASSRGLAGPHKGGELFF.

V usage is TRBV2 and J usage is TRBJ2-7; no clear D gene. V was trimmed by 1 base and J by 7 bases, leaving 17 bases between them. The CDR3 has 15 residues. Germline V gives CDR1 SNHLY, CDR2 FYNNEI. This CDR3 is CASSEGPQSIREQYF. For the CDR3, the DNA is TGTGCCAGCAGTGAAGGACCTCAAAGCATCCGGGAGCAGTACTTC.

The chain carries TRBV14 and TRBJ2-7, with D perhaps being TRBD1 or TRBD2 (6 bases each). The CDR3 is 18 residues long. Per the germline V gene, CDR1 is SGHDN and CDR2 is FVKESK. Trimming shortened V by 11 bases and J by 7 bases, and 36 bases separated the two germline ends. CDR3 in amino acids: CAVGPREPGRGGTWEQYF. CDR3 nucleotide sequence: TGTGCCGTTGGGCCAAGAGAACCGGGCAGAGGGGGGACTTGGGAGCAGTACTTC.

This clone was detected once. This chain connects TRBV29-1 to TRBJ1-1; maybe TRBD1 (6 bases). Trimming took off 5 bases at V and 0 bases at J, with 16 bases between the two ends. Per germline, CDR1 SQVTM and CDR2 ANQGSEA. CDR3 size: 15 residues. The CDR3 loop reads CSVLGGHSMNTEAFF. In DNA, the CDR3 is TGCAGCGTTTTAGGGGGTCATTCCATGAACACTGAAGCTTTCTTT. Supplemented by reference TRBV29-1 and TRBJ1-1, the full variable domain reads SAVISQKPSRDICQRGTSLTIQCQVDSQVTMMFWYRQQPGQSLTLIATANQGSEATYESGFVIDKFPISRPNLTFSTLTVSNMSPEDSSIYLCSVLGGHSMNTEAFFGQGTRLTVV.